This T cell receptor beta chain was sequenced for a study of blood T cell repertoires in COVID-19. The data were produced by immunoSEQ multiplex PCR, yet TCRdb's version contains in-frame clones alone and is incomplete. This sample has around 210,000 clones, with around 81% found just once. This CDR3 is 16 amino acids long. Between the trimmed V and J ends, which lost 5 bases and 1 base, there was a span of 15 bases. Germline-derived CDR1 and CDR2 are SGHVS and FQNEAQ. The chain combines TRBV7-8 with TRBJ1-3; possible D gene TRBD1, 6 bases. Input material: peripheral blood. The TCR was taken from a man aged 55-75 years with COVID-19, enrolled during active disease. CDR3 DNA: TGTGCCAGCAGCCTACAGGGAAGTGGGTCTGGAAACACCATATATTTT. It yields the protein CASSLQGSGSGNTIYF.